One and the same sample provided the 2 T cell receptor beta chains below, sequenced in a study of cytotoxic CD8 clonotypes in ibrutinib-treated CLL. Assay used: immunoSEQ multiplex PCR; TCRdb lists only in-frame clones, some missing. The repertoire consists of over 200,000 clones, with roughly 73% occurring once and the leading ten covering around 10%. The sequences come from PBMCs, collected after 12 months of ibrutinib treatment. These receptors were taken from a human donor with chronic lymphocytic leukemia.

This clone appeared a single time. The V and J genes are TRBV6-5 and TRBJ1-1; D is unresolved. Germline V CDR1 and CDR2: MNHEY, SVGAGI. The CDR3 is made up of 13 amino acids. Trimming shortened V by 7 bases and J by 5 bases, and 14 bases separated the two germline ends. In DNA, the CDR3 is TGTGCCAGCACCCTATCCTTTGGGACTGAAGCTTTCTTT. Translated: CASTLSFGTEAFF.

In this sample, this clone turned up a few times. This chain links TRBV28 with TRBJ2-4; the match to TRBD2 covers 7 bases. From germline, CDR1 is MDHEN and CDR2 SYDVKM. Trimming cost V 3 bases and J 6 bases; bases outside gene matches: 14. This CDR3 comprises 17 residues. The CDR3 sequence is CASSLGRALTARNIQYF. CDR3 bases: TGTGCCAGCAGTTTGGGGAGGGCCCTTACGGCCCGAAACATTCAGTACTTC.